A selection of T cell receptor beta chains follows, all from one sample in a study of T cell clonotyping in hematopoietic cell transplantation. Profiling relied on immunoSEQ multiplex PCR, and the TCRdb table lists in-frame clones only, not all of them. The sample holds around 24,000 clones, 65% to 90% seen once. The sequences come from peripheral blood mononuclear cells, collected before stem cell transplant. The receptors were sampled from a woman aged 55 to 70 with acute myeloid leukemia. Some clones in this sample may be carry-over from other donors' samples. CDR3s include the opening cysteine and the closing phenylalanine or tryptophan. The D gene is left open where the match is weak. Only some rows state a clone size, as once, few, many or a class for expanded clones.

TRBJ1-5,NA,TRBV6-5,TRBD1,TGTGCCAGCAGAAGGGACAGCCATAGCAATCAGCCCCAGCATTTT,CASRRDSHSNQPQHF
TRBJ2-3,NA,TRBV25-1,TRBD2,TGTGCCAGCAGTGAACCCCCTAGCGGGGGGGGAGATACGCAGTATTTT,CASSEPPSGGGDTQYF
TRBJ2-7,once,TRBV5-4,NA,NA,CASSFGPGQGYEQYF
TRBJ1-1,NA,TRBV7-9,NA,TGTGCCAGCAGCCCGGCGGGGGGAGACACTGAAGCTTTCTTT,CASSPAGGDTEAFF
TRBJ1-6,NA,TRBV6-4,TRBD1,TGTGCCAGCAGTGAAGAAGGGGGCGGGAAGAATTCACCCCTCCACTTT,CASSEEGGGKNSPLHF
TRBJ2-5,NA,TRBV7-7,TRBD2,TGTGCTAGCAGCTACGGACTAGCGGGGGGAGAAGAGACCCAGTACTTC,CASSYGLAGGEETQYF
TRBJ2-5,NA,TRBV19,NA,TGTGCCAGTAGTATAGGCCCGGGGGAGCGAGAGACCCAGTACTTC,CASSIGPGERETQYF
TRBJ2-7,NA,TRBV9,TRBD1,TGTGCCAGCAGCGTTTCCCATTCCCGGGACAGACGAGCCGAGCAGTACTTC,CASSVSHSRDRRAEQYF
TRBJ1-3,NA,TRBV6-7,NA,TGTGCCACCCCGGGAGGGGGAGGAAACACCATATATTTT,CATPGGGGNTIYF
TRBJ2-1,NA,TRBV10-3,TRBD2,TGTGCCATCAGTGAGGGGACTAGCGGATATAATGAGCAGTTCTTC,CAISEGTSGYNEQFF
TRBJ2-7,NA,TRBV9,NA,TGTGCCAGCAGCACCTATTCGGAGGTCGAGCAGTACTTC,CASSTYSEVEQYF
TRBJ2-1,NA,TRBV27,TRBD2,TGTGCCAGCAGCCAGACTAGCGGGAGGGGTGAGCAGTTCTTC,CASSQTSGRGEQFF
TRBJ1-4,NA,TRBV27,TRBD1,TGTGCCAGCAGTCCCGCGGGACAGGATAATGAAAAACTGTTTTTT,CASSPAGQDNEKLFF
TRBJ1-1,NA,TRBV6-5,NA,TGTGCCAGCAGTAGGCCTACAGCGAACACTGAAGCTTTCTTT,CASSRPTANTEAFF
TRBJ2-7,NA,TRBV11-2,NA,TGTGCCAGCAGCCCCGGAGGTCGGAACGAGCAGTACTTC,CASSPGGRNEQYF
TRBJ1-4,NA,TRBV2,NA,TGTGCCAGCATCTTAGACGGATTAAATGAAAAACTGTTTTTT,CASILDGLNEKLFF
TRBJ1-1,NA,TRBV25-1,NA,TGTGCCAGCAGTGACCATGGGGGGAACACTGAAGCTTTCTTT,CASSDHGGNTEAFF
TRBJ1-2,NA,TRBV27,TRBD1,TGTGCCAGCACCCGGGACAGGGTATCAGGAAGGGATGGCTACACCTTC,CASTRDRVSGRDGYTF
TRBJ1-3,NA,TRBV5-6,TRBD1,TGTGCCAGCAGCTGGGTAACAGGGGACCCTGGAAACACCATATATTTT,CASSWVTGDPGNTIYF
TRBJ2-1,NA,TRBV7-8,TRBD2,TGTGCCAGCAGCATGGGGGGGTACTCCTCAAGGGAGCAGTTCTTC,CASSMGGYSSREQFF
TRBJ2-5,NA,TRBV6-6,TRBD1,TGTGCCAGCAGTTACCAGGGGACAGGGGTTCGGGAGACCCAGTACTTC,CASSYQGTGVRETQYF
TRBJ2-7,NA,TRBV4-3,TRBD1,TGCGCCAGCAGCGAGGGGACAGGGGCGGACAACGAGCAGTACTTC,CASSEGTGADNEQYF
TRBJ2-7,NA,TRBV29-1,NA,TGCAGCGCGATGCCCGACAGATACGAGCAGTACTTC,CSAMPDRYEQYF
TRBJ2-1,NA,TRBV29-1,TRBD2,TGCAGCCTGGGGCGGGAGTCAAAAAATGAGCAGTTCTTC,CSLGRESKNEQFF
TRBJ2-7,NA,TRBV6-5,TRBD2,TGTGCCAGCCTCCCACTAGCGGGGGGTTCTTACGAGCAGTACTTC,CASLPLAGGSYEQYF
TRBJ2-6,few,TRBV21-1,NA,TGTGCCAGCAGCTCGCACCTGGAGGCCAACGTCCTGACTTTC,CASSSHLEANVLTF
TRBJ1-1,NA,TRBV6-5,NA,TGTGCCAGCAGAAAAGGGGATCGGACTGAAGCTTTCTTT,CASRKGDRTEAFF
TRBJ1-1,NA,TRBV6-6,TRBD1,TGTGCCAGCAGTTACAAGGGGGCGGTCACTGAAGCTTTCTTT,CASSYKGAVTEAFF
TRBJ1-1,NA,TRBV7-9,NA,TGTGCCAGCAGCATCATGACAGTGAACGCTTTCTTT,CASSIMTVNAFF
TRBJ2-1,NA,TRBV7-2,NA,TGTGCCAGCAGCCCCCGACAGGTCAACAATGAGCAGTTCTTC,CASSPRQVNNEQFF
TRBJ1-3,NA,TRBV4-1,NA,TGCGCCAGCAGCCAAGATCTTCTAGGGGCCACCTCTGGAAACACCATATATTTT,CASSQDLLGATSGNTIYF